The clone carrying this T cell receptor beta chain was observed a few times. Each CDR3 protein gets one entry after TCRdb re-called the RT-PCR reads with MiXCR. The sample shows a few hundred thousand distinct CDR3 sequences, about 11% of them seen only once. This specimen comes from a study of response to subunit inactivated influenza vaccine. Per the germline V gene, CDR1 is DFQATT and CDR2 is SNEGSKA (reference sequence). The CDR3 spans 11 residues. With 3 bases removed from V and 6 bases from J, the gap between germline ends came to 5 bases. A further study also used this sample, focusing on T cells expressing NK-cell markers. This second study notes: With UMIs, 5'RACE template switching was used to make TCR beta cDNA. The eight sequenced donors comprised seven who were HCMV-seropositive and one who was seronegative. The authors applied an anti-gamma-delta TCR antibody in several experiments, and it restricted sorting to alpha-beta TCR T cells.

The specimen comprised PBMCs from blood, sampled on the day of vaccination. The rearrangement uses TRBV20-1 and TRBJ2-2; no clear D gene. This TCR derives from a man in his forties or fifties who received an inactivated influenza vaccine. The chain's CDR3 is CSASRAGELFF. In nucleotides, the CDR3 is TGCAGTGCTAGTAGAGCCGGGGAGCTGTTTTTT.